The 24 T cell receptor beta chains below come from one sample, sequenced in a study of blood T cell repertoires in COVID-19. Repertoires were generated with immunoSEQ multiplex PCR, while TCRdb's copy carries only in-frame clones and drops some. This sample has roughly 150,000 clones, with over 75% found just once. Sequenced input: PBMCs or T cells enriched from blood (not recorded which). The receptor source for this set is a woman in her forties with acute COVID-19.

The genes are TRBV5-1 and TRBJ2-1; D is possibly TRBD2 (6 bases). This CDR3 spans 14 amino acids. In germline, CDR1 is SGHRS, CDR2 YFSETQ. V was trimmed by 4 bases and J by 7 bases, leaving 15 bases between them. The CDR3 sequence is CASSPGLQRNEQFF. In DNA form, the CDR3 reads TGCGCCAGCAGCCCGGGACTCCAGAGGAATGAGCAGTTCTTC.

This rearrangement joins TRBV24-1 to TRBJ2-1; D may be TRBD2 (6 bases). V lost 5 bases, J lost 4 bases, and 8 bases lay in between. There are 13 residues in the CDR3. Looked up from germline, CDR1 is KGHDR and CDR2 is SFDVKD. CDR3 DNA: TGTGCCACCAGTGGGCTAGCGTACAATGAGCAGTTCTTC. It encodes CATSGLAYNEQFF.

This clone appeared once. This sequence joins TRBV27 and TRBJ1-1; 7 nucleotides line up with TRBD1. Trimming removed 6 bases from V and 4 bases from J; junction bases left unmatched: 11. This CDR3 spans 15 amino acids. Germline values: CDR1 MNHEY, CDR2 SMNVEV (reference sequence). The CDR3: CASSSRTGWGTEAFF. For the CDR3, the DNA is TGTGCCAGCAGCTCCAGGACAGGTTGGGGCACTGAAGCTTTCTTT.

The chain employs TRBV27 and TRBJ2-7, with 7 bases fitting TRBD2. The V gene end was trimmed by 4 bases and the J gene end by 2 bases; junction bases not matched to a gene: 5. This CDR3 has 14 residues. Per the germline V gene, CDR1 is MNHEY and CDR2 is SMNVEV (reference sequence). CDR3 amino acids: CASSSSGVTYEQYF. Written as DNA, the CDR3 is TGTGCCAGCAGTTCCAGCGGGGTCACCTACGAGCAGTACTTC.

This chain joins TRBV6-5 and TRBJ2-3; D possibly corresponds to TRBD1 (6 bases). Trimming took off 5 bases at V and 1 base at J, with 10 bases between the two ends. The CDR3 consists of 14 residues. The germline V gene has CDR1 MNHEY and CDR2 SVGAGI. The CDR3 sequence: CASSRNRGTDTQYF. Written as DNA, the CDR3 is TGTGCCAGCAGTAGGAACAGGGGCACAGATACGCAGTATTTT.

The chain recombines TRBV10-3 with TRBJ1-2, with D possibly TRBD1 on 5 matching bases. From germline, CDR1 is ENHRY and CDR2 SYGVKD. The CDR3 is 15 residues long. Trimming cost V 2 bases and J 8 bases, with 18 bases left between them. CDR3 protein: CAISEVRDPGGGYTF. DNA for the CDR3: TGTGCCATCAGTGAGGTCCGGGACCCAGGAGGGGGCTACACCTTC.

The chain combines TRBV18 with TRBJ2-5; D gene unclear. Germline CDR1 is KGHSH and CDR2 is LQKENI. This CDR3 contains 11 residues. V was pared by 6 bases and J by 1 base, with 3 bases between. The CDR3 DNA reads TGTGCCAGCTCCCTCCAAGAGACCCAGTACTTC. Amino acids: CASSLQETQYF.

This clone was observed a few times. This chain's CDR3 is CASSQGSSGANVLTF. Here the CDR3 DNA reads TGTGCCAGCAGCCAAGGGAGCTCTGGGGCCAACGTCCTGACTTTC. The chain is built from TRBV14 and TRBJ2-6, with no clear D. The length of the CDR3 is 15 residues. Trimming removed 1 base at V and 0 bases at J, with 4 bases between. Germline values: CDR1 SGHDN, CDR2 FVKESK.

The CDR3 protein is CATTGQSETQYF. As DNA, the CDR3 is TGTGCCACCACGGGACAGTCAGAGACCCAGTACTTC. The rearrangement uses TRBV2 and TRBJ2-5; TRBD1 agrees at 7 bases. Looked up from germline, CDR1 is SNHLY and CDR2 is FYNNEI. V lost 10 bases, J lost 4 bases, and 6 bases stayed unmatched. The CDR3 has 12 residues. The full variable domain, its missing parts supplied by reference TRBV2 and TRBJ2-5, is EPEVTQTPSHQVTQMGQEVILRCVPISNHLYFYWYRQILGQKVEFLVSFYNNEISEKSEIFDDQFSVERPDGSNFTLKIRSTKLEDSAMYFCATTGQSETQYFGPGTRLLVL.

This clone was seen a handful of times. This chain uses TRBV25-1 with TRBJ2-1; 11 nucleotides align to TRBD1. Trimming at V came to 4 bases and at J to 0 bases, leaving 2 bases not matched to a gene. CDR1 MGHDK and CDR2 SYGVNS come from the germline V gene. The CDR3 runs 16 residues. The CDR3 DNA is TGTGCCAGCAGTGGGACAGGGGGCAGCTCCTACAATGAGCAGTTCTTC. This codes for CASSGTGGSSYNEQFF.

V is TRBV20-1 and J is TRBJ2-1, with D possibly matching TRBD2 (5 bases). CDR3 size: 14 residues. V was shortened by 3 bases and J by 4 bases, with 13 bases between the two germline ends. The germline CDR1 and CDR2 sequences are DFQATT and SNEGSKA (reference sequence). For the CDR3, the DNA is TGCAGTGCTAGTTCCCGCTCGGGGTACAATGAGCAGTTCTTC. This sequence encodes CSASSRSGYNEQFF.

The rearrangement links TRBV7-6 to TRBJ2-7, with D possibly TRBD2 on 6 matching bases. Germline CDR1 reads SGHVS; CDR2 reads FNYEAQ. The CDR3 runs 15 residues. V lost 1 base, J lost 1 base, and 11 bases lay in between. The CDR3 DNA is TGTGCCAGCAGCTTAGTACGGGAGAAGTCCTACGAGCAGTACTTC. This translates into CASSLVREKSYEQYF.

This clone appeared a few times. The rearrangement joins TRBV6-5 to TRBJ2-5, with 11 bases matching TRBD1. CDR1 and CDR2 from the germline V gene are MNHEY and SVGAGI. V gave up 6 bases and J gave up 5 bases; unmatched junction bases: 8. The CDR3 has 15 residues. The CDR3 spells CASSLGQGETETQYF. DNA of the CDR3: TGTGCCAGCAGCTTGGGACAGGGGGAAACGGAGACCCAGTACTTC.

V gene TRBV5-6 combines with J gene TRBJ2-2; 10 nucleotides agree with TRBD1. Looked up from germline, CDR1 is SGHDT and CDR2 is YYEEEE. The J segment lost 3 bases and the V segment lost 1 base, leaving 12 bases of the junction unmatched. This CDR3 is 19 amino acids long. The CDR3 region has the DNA TGTGCCAGCAGCTTGCGCCTAACCGGGACAGGGGCCTACACCGGGGAGCTGTTTTTT. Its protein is CASSLRLTGTGAYTGELFF.

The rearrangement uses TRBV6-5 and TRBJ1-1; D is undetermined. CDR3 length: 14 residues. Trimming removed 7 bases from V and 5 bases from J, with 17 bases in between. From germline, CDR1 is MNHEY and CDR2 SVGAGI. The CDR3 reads CASTMLGQQTEAFF. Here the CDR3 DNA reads TGTGCCAGCACCATGTTGGGCCAGCAGACTGAAGCTTTCTTT.

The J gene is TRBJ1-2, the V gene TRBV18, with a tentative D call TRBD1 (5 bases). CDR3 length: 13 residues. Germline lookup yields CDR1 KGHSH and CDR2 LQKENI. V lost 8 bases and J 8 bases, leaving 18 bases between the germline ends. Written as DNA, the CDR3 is TGTGCCAGCAAATCTCTCCGGGACTTCGGCTACACCTTC. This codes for CASKSLRDFGYTF.

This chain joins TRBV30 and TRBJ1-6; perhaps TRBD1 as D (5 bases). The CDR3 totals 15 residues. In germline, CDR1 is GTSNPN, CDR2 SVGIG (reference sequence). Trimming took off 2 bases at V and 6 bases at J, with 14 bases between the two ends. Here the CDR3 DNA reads TGTGCCTGGAGTTCTAGGGGAACCCGTAATTCACCCCTCCACTTT. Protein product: CAWSSRGTRNSPLHF. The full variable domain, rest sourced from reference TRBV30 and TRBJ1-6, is SQTIHQWPATLVQPVGSPLSLECTVEGTSNPNLYWYRQAAGRGLQLLFYSVGIGQISSEVPQNLSASRPQDRQFILSSKKLLLSDSGFYLCAWSSRGTRNSPLHFGNGTRLTVT.

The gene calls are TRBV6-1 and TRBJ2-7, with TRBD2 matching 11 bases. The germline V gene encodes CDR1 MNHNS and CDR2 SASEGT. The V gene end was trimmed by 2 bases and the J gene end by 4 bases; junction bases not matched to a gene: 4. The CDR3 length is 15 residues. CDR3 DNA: TGTGCCAGCAGTGAACGACTAGCGGGACCTTACGAGCAGTACTTC. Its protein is CASSERLAGPYEQYF.

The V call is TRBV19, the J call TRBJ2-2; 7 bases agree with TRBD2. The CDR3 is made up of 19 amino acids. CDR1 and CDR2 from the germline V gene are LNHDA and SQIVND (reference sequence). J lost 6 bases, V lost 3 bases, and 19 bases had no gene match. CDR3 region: CASSIFPGVAGGKAGELFF. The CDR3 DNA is TGTGCCAGTAGTATTTTTCCCGGAGTAGCGGGTGGGAAAGCCGGGGAGCTGTTTTTT.

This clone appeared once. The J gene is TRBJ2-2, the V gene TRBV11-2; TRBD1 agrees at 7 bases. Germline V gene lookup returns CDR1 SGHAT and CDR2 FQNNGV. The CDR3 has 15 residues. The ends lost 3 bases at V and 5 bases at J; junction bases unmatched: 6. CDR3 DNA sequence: TGTGCCAGCAGCTTTCTGACAGGGCAAACCGGGGAGCTGTTTTTT. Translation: CASSFLTGQTGELFF.

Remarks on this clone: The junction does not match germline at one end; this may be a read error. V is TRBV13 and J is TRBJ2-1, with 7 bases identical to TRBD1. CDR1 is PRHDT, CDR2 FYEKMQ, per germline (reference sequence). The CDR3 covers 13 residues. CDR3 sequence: CASYRQGQAVKLF. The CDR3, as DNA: TGTGCCAGCTACCGACAGGGTCAAGCAGTCAAGCTCTTC.

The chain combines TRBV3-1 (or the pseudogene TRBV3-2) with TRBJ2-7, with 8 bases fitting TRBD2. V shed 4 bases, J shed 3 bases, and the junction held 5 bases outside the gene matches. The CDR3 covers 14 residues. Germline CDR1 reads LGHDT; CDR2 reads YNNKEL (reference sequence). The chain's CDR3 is CASSPSGGNYEQYF. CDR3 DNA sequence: TGTGCCAGCAGCCCGAGCGGGGGCAACTACGAGCAGTACTTC.

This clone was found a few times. Here the CDR3 reads CASSFLSGRTGNEQFF. Written as DNA, the CDR3 is TGTGCCAGCAGCTTCCTTAGCGGGAGGACGGGCAATGAGCAGTTCTTC. The chain uses TRBV7-2 and TRBJ2-1; 10 positions match TRBD2. Germline loops: CDR1 SGHTA, CDR2 FQGNSA. This CDR3 contains 16 residues. V dropped 3 bases and J dropped 6; count of bases not matched to a gene: 8.

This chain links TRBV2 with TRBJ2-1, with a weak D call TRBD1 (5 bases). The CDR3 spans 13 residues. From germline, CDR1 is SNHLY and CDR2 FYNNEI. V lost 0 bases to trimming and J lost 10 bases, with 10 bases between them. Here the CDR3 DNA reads TGTGCCAGCAGTGAAGCACGAGCAGGGGAGCAGTTCTTC. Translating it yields CASSEARAGEQFF.